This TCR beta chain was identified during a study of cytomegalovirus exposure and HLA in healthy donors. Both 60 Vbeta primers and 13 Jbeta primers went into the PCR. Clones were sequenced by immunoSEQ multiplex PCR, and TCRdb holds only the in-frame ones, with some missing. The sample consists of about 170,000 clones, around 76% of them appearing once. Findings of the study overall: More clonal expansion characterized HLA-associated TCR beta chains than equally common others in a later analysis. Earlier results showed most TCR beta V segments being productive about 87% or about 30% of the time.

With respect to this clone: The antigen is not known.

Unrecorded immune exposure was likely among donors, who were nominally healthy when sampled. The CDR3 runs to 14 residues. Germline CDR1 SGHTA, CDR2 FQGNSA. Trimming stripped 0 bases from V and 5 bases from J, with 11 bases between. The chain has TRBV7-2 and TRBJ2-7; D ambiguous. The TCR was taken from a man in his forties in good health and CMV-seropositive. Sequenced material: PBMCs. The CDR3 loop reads CASSLALRRDEQYF. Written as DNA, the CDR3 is TGTGCCAGCAGCTTAGCGCTGCGCCGAGACGAGCAGTACTTC.